These T cell receptor beta chains were read from a single sample in a study of blood T cell repertoires in COVID-19. Repertoires were generated with immunoSEQ multiplex PCR, while TCRdb's copy carries only in-frame clones and drops some. The sample shows 450,000 to 600,000 clones, around 90% of them seen only once. Source material: PBMCs or T cells enriched from blood (not recorded which). The receptor set was obtained from a young woman who had recovered from COVID-19. Both conserved end residues are part of each CDR3. Fields, in order: V gene, J gene, CDR3 protein.

V: TRBV29-1
J: TRBJ1-1
CDR3: CSPRTGVGTEAFF

V: TRBV9
J: TRBJ1-1
CDR3: CASSVGWGGVNTEAFF

V: TRBV7-6
J: TRBJ1-4
CDR3: CASSLTGTFGEKLFF

V: TRBV6-5
J: TRBJ1-5
CDR3: CASSYTASGPQHF

V: TRBV28
J: TRBJ2-1
CDR3: CASKSGTFYNEQFF

V: TRBV9
J: TRBJ2-5
CDR3: CASSVGGLQETQYF

V: TRBV28
J: TRBJ2-5
CDR3: CASNPLAGPRETQYF

V: TRBV30
J: TRBJ1-6
CDR3: CAWSVNWGLNSPLHF

V: TRBV4-1
J: TRBJ1-1
CDR3: CASSLPPTDMNTEAFF

V: TRBV7-2
J: TRBJ2-7
CDR3: CASSLDGQGGEQYF

V: TRBV6-5
J: TRBJ2-2
CDR3: CASSSIQGAVELFF

V: TRBV27
J: TRBJ2-7
CDR3: CASSGRGVYEQYF

V: TRBV7-8
J: TRBJ2-7
CDR3: CASSLGIAQGRVTYEQYF

V: TRBV28
J: TRBJ1-2
CDR3: CASREWGGPDYGYTF

V: TRBV3-1/TRBV3-2
J: TRBJ2-3
CDR3: CASSQTGDSTDTQYF

V: TRBV28
J: TRBJ2-5
CDR3: CASSVRRGEETQYF

V: TRBV6-5
J: TRBJ1-1
CDR3: CASVKAGTGRTFF

V: TRBV7-2
J: TRBJ1-2
CDR3: CASSYSTGNYGYTF

V: TRBV5-4
J: TRBJ2-3
CDR3: CASSKADRPHTQYF

V: TRBV19
J: TRBJ2-7
CDR3: CASSPGSGQLAYEQYF

V: TRBV4-2
J: TRBJ1-3
CDR3: CASSQDQQGATESSGNTIYF

V: TRBV6-1
J: TRBJ1-1
CDR3: CASSGGTRGWTGGTEAFF

V: TRBV6-5
J: TRBJ1-1
CDR3: CASTQTSTGMQAFF

V: TRBV18
J: TRBJ1-1
CDR3: CASSQAGGGTEAFF

V: TRBV12-5
J: TRBJ2-1
CDR3: CASGSSGKGRNEQFF

V: TRBV5-8
J: TRBJ1-3
CDR3: CASSPDRFSGNTIYF

V: TRBV28
J: TRBJ1-1
CDR3: CASIPTGTGFTEAFF

V: TRBV6-5
J: TRBJ1-1
CDR3: CASSPRVNTEAFF

V: TRBV5-6
J: TRBJ1-3
CDR3: CASSPGQGDSGNTIYF

V: TRBV30
J: TRBJ1-5
CDR3: CAWSATFGTGGNQPQHF

V: TRBV7-3
J: TRBJ2-5
CDR3: CASSARPQGTQYF

V: TRBV5-5
J: TRBJ1-5
CDR3: CASSPTGYSNQPQHF

V: TRBV11-2
J: TRBJ2-7
CDR3: CASSPIGGHEQYF

V: TRBV27
J: TRBJ2-3
CDR3: CASSLSPGGRIDTQYF

V: TRBV11-2
J: TRBJ1-3
CDR3: CASSSGGNTIYF

V: TRBV7-3
J: TRBJ2-1
CDR3: CASALASSYNEQFF

V: TRBV3-1/TRBV3-2
J: TRBJ1-4
CDR3: CASSQTGVPNEKLFF

V: TRBV5-1
J: TRBJ1-2
CDR3: CASSLALRGDGYTF